These 2 T cell receptor beta chains were sequenced from one sample in a study of control samples from healthy donors and cancer patients. Sequenced by immunoSEQ multiplex PCR; TCRdb stores in-frame clones only, minus some. The table has 100,000 to 150,000 clones, approximately 92% seen once. The sequenced material came from PBMCs. The receptors shown here come from a man at least 80 years old with head and neck cancer.

This clone was picked up a small number of times. This chain uses TRBV6-5 with TRBJ2-5; D is perhaps TRBD2 (6 bases). Deletions cut 0 bases from V and 6 bases from J, with 11 bases between. The CDR3 consists of 14 residues. CDR1 and CDR2 (germline): MNHEY, SVGAGI. The chain's CDR3 is CASSYSAGMKTQYF. The CDR3 nucleotides are TGTGCCAGCAGTTACTCGGCGGGGATGAAGACCCAGTACTTC.

The chain recombines TRBV7-6 with TRBJ2-5; TRBD1 aligns across 11 bases. The CDR3 spans 15 residues. Losses at the gene ends were 1 base for V and 4 bases for J; bases not matched to a gene: 2. Per the germline V gene, CDR1 is SGHVS and CDR2 is FNYEAQ. The chain's CDR3 is CASSLGTGGAETQYF. CDR3 sequence (DNA): TGTGCCAGCAGCTTAGGGACAGGGGGCGCAGAGACCCAGTACTTC.